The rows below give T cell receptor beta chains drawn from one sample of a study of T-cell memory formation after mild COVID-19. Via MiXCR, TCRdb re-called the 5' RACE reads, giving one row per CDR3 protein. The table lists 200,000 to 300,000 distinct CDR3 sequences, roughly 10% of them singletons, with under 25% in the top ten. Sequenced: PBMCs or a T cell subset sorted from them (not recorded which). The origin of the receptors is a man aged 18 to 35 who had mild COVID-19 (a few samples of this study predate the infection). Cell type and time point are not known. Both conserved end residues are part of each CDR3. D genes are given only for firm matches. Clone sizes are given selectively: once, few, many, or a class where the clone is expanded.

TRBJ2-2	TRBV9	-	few	CASSVVGGTGTGELFF	TGTGCCAGCAGCGTCGTGGGGGGAACCGGGACAGGGGAGCTGTTTTTT
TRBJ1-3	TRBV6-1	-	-	CASSEGVSGNTIYF	TGTGCCAGCAGTGAAGGGGTCTCTGGAAACACCATATATTTT
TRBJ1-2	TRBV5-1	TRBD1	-	CASSLEGQGNGYTF	TGCGCCAGCAGCTTGGAGGGACAGGGGAACGGCTACACCTTC
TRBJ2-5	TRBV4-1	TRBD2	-	CASSQIGLAETQYF	TGCGCCAGCAGCCAAATTGGACTAGCTGAGACCCAGTACTTC
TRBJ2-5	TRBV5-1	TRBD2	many	CASSSDRRVAGETQYF	TGCGCCAGCAGCTCGGACCGAAGAGTAGCGGGAGAGACCCAGTACTTC
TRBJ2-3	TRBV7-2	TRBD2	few	CASRSGLAGAADTQYF	TGTGCCAGCAGATCGGGACTAGCGGGGGCGGCAGATACGCAGTATTTT
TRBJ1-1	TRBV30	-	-	CAWRQMNTEAFF	TGTGCCTGGAGACAGATGAACACTGAAGCTTTCTTT
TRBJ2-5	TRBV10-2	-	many	CASSGRGGETQYF	TGCGCCAGCAGTGGCCGCGGTGGCGAGACCCAGTACTTC
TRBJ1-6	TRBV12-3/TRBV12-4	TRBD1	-	CASSLGGQSRSPLHF	TGTGCCAGCAGTTTAGGGGGACAGTCCAGGTCACCCCTCCACTTT
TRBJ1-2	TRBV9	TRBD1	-	CASSVRQGGGYTF	TGTGCCAGCAGCGTACGACAGGGCGGCGGCTACACCTTC
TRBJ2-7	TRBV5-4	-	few	CASSPEGAYEQYF	TGTGCCAGCAGCCCCGAGGGCGCCTACGAGCAGTACTTC
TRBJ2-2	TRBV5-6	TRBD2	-	CASSPFAGVNGELFF	TGTGCCAGCAGCCCCTTCGCGGGGGTTAACGGGGAGCTGTTTTTT
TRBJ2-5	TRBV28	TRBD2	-	CASSTGLAGKETQYF	TGTGCCAGCAGCACCGGACTAGCGGGGAAAGAGACCCAGTACTTC
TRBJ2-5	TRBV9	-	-	CASSAPPGSETQYF	TGTGCCAGCAGCGCACCCCCCGGAAGCGAGACCCAGTACTTC
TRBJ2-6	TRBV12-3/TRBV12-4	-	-	CASRTGSTWANVLTF	TGTGCCAGCAGAACAGGATCCACCTGGGCCAACGTCCTGACTTTC
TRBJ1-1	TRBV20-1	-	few	CSASQTEAFF	TGCAGTGCTAGCCAGACTGAAGCTTTCTTT
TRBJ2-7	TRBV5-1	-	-	CASSLDEQPWYEQYF	TGCGCCAGCAGCTTGGACGAGCAGCCGTGGTACGAGCAGTACTTC
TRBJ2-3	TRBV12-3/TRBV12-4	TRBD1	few	CASSFGDRVTDTQYF	TGTGCCAGCAGTTTCGGGGACAGGGTCACAGATACGCAGTATTTT
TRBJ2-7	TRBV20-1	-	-	CSAGPAGRNEQYF	TGCAGTGCTGGACCGGCCGGACGGAACGAGCAGTACTTC
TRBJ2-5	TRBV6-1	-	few	CASSGSDGGAETQYF	TGTGCCAGCAGTGGATCCGATGGGGGTGCGGAGACCCAGTACTTC
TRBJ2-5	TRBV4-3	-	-	CASSRSSSRVETQYF	TGCGCCAGCAGCCGGAGCTCGAGCAGGGTAGAGACCCAGTACTTC
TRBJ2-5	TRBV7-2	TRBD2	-	CASSLASPGGSETQYF	TGTGCCAGCAGCCTAGCATCGCCCGGGGGGTCCGAGACCCAGTACTTC
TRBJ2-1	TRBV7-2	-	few	CASSLASADNEQFF	TGTGCCAGCAGCTTAGCGTCGGCTGACAATGAGCAGTTCTTC
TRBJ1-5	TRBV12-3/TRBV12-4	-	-	CASSPPDVGGNQPQHF	TGTGCCAGCAGTCCTCCAGATGTCGGCGGCAATCAGCCCCAGCATTTT
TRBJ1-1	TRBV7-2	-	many	CASSLAGQGLNTEAFF	TGTGCCAGCAGCTTAGCGGGGCAGGGCTTGAACACTGAAGCTTTCTTT
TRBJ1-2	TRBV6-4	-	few	CASSDWGARDLEGYTF	TGTGCCAGCAGTGATTGGGGGGCGCGAGATCTGGAAGGCTACACCTTC